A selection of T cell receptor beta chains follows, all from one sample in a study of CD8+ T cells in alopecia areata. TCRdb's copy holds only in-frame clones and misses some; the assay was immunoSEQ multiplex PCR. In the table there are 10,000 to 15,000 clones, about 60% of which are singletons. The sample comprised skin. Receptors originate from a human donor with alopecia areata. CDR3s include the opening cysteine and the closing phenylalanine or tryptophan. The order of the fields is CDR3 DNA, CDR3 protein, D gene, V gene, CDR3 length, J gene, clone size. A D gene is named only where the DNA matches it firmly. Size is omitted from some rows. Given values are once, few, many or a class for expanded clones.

DNA: TGTGCCAGCAGCCAATCGGCCCTCGGAGTGCGGAACACTGAAGCTTTCTTT
CDR3: CASSQSALGVRNTEAFF
D: .
V: TRBV4-2
length: 17
J: TRBJ1-1
size: few

DNA: TGTGCCAGCAGTTACATTCAGGGCCGCTATGGCTACACCTTC
CDR3: CASSYIQGRYGYTF
D: .
V: TRBV6-5
length: 14
J: TRBJ1-2
size: once

DNA: TGTGCCAGCAGTTCCAGGGTATGGGATGAGCAGTTCTTC
CDR3: CASSSRVWDEQFF
D: .
V: TRBV28
length: 13
J: TRBJ2-1
size: .

DNA: TGCGCCAGCAGCCCCGGACAAGCCGGGGAGCTGTTTTTT
CDR3: CASSPGQAGELFF
D: .
V: TRBV5-1
length: 13
J: TRBJ2-2
size: medium-sized

DNA: TGTGCCAGCAGTTCCCCCGCCGGACCGAATCAGCCCCAGCATTTT
CDR3: CASSSPAGPNQPQHF
D: .
V: TRBV28
length: 15
J: TRBJ1-5
size: .

DNA: TGTGCCAGCAGCTTAGGACAGGGGGCCTACGAGCAGTACTTC
CDR3: CASSLGQGAYEQYF
D: TRBD1
V: TRBV5-6
length: 14
J: TRBJ2-7
size: .

DNA: TGTGCCAGTACCCGGGACGACCTCCGGGATGGGTATGGCTACACCTTC
CDR3: CASTRDDLRDGYGYTF
D: .
V: TRBV19
length: 16
J: TRBJ1-2
size: .

DNA: TGTGCCAGCAATTCGTATCGCCGGTCCTACGAGCAGTACTTC
CDR3: CASNSYRRSYEQYF
D: .
V: TRBV27
length: 14
J: TRBJ2-7
size: few

DNA: TGTGCCAGCAGCTTAGCCGGGAGAAGCTACGAGCAGTACTTC
CDR3: CASSLAGRSYEQYF
D: .
V: TRBV7-9
length: 14
J: TRBJ2-7
size: .

DNA: TGTGCCAGCAGTCCAAAACAGGACCATCGGGAGACCCAGTACTTC
CDR3: CASSPKQDHRETQYF
D: .
V: TRBV27
length: 15
J: TRBJ2-5
size: .

DNA: TGTGCCAGTAGTATAGCGGAGGGGACTGGGGCCAACGTCCTGACTTTC
CDR3: CASSIAEGTGANVLTF
D: .
V: TRBV19
length: 16
J: TRBJ2-6
size: .

DNA: TGCGCCAGCAGCCAAGATTGGTCGCACAGGTCGAACACTGAAGCTTTCTTT
CDR3: CASSQDWSHRSNTEAFF
D: .
V: TRBV4-1
length: 17
J: TRBJ1-1
size: .

DNA: TGTGCCAGCTCCGAGCGGCTCCCTACCTACGAGCAGTACTTC
CDR3: CASSERLPTYEQYF
D: .
V: TRBV18
length: 14
J: TRBJ2-7
size: .

DNA: TGTGCCAGCCCGTCAGGGTATCGGATGGAGACCCAGTACTTC
CDR3: CASPSGYRMETQYF
D: .
V: TRBV28
length: 14
J: TRBJ2-5
size: .

DNA: TGTGCCAGTAGTATAGATGAGCGGGTATATGAGCAGTTCTTC
CDR3: CASSIDERVYEQFF
D: .
V: TRBV19
length: 14
J: TRBJ2-1
size: .

DNA: TGCAGTGCTACAGGGAACTATGGCTACACCTTC
CDR3: CSATGNYGYTF
D: .
V: TRBV20-1
length: 11
J: TRBJ1-2
size: medium-sized

DNA: TGTGCCAGCAGCTTAAATAATCGGGTCAATGAGCAGTTCTTC
CDR3: CASSLNNRVNEQFF
D: .
V: TRBV11-2
length: 14
J: TRBJ2-1
size: .

DNA: TGCAGCGTTGGCCGGTCAGGGGTTAACACTGAAGCTTTCTTT
CDR3: CSVGRSGVNTEAFF
D: .
V: TRBV29-1
length: 14
J: TRBJ1-1
size: few

DNA: TGTGCCAGCAGCTTATGGGAGGGACTAGGGATTGATGAGCAGTTCTTC
CDR3: CASSLWEGLGIDEQFF
D: TRBD2
V: TRBV7-2
length: 16
J: TRBJ2-1
size: .

DNA: TGTGCCAGCAGTCCCGGGGAGAGGAGGAATCAGCCCCAGCATTTT
CDR3: CASSPGERRNQPQHF
D: .
V: TRBV6-6
length: 15
J: TRBJ1-5
size: .

DNA: TGTGCCAGTAGTACCCCCGAGACAGGGGCCTACAATGAGCAGTTCTTC
CDR3: CASSTPETGAYNEQFF
D: TRBD1
V: TRBV19
length: 16
J: TRBJ2-1
size: .

DNA: TGTGCCAGCACCCCAGGGCAGGGGGCATCAGATACGCAGTATTTT
CDR3: CASTPGQGASDTQYF
D: TRBD1
V: TRBV28
length: 15
J: TRBJ2-3
size: .

DNA: TGCGCCAGCAGAACTGGGGACTACTCCTACGAGCAGTACTTC
CDR3: CASRTGDYSYEQYF
D: TRBD2
V: TRBV5-1
length: 14
J: TRBJ2-7
size: .

DNA: TGTGCCAGCAGCTTGGAGGTCGGGACAGCAGTCTACGAGCAGTACTTC
CDR3: CASSLEVGTAVYEQYF
D: TRBD1
V: TRBV5-4
length: 16
J: TRBJ2-7
size: .

DNA: TGTGCCGGGGGTCGGGTGATGAACACCGGGGAGCTGTTTTTT
CDR3: CAGGRVMNTGELFF
D: .
V: TRBV30
length: 14
J: TRBJ2-2
size: .

DNA: TGTGCCAGCAGCTCAAGACGACGGGGGCGCCAATACGAGCAGTACTTC
CDR3: CASSSRRRGRQYEQYF
D: .
V: TRBV5-4
length: 16
J: TRBJ2-7
size: few

DNA: TGTGCCAGCAGTTCCATTAGTTACGGGAACAATGAGCAGTTCTTC
CDR3: CASSSISYGNNEQFF
D: .
V: TRBV6-1
length: 15
J: TRBJ2-1
size: .

DNA: TGTGCCAGCAGCCAAGGGGGGCTGGGGAGAAGTGGGTACAATGAGCAGTTCTTC
CDR3: CASSQGGLGRSGYNEQFF
D: .
V: TRBV14
length: 18
J: TRBJ2-1
size: .

DNA: TGTGCTAGCAGCTTAGTTCCGACAGGGTATGATGAGCAGTTCTTC
CDR3: CASSLVPTGYDEQFF
D: TRBD1
V: TRBV7-7
length: 15
J: TRBJ2-1
size: .

DNA: TGTGCCAGCAGGGGGACAGGGGGTGCTCGAAGCAATCAGCCCCAGCATTTT
CDR3: CASRGTGGARSNQPQHF
D: TRBD1
V: TRBV27
length: 17
J: TRBJ1-5
size: few

DNA: TGCAGCGTTGGAGGGACGGACTCCACCGGGGAGCTGTTTTTT
CDR3: CSVGGTDSTGELFF
D: .
V: TRBV29-1
length: 14
J: TRBJ2-2
size: .

DNA: TGTGCCAGCAGCTTAGGGGTCGCAGGGGCCAACGTCCTGACTTTC
CDR3: CASSLGVAGANVLTF
D: .
V: TRBV7-9
length: 15
J: TRBJ2-6
size: .